Sequencing of this TCR beta chain was carried out in a study of T-cell reconstitution after alpha-beta-depleted transplantation in children. Study results and limitations: Day-60 TCRbeta diversity that was high in some patients was derived from surviving recipient T cells and thymic progenitors. At the one-year point after transplant, T-cell counts and TCRbeta diversity were found to come mostly from T cells that had been newly produced.

Of note for this clonotype: What it recognizes is unknown.

Preparation of the TCRbeta library involved a method that used unique molecular identifiers. TCRdb itself ran the PCR reads through MiXCR, one entry per CDR3 protein. The sample lists just over 950,000 distinct CDR3 sequences, around 30% occurring once. CDR3 length: 16 residues. CDR1 DFQATT and CDR2 SNEGSKA come from the germline V gene (reference sequence). V trimming: 2 bases; J trimming: 0 bases; junction bases outside the gene matches: 10. The sequence was collected from a boy under three years old who had a stem cell transplant for SCID, so the T cells may come from the graft donor. This chain links TRBV20-1 with TRBJ2-7; 7 nucleotides agree with TRBD1. The source material was PBMCs, mostly from graft donor cells, sampled 360 days after TCRalphabeta/CD19-depleted stem cell transplant. DNA of the CDR3: TGCAGTGCTAGACGCTTTCGACAGGGCCTCTCCTACGAGCAGTACTTC. Translation gives CSARRFRQGLSYEQYF.